Below, 10 T cell receptor beta chains from the same sample are listed, as sequenced in a study of T cell clonality in common variable immunodeficiency. Whole-study results and caveats: Fewer deletions and N-nucleotide insertions were reportedly seen in common variable immunodeficiency TCR beta sequences.

What these receptors recognize is not known. Measured with immunoSEQ multiplex PCR; TCRdb has only the in-frame clones, and not every one. There are about 28,000 clones in the sample, none observed a single time. Source material: peripheral blood mononuclear cells. These TCRs come from a human donor with common variable immunodeficiency.

Remarks on this clone: The read ends 3 residues early relative to the CDR3; the germline J gene fills the gap. The V call is TRBV7-3, the J call TRBJ1-1; D is uncertain. Germline assignment: CDR1 SGHTA and CDR2 FQGTGA. V lost 2 bases and J 3 bases, leaving 7 bases between the germline ends. This CDR3 has 13 amino acids. The DNA read from the CDR3 is TGTGCCAGCAGCTTATTGGTAGACACTGAA. Translation: CASSLLVDTE. The whole CDR3 is CASSLLVDTEAFF.

This clone turned up a few times. The read ends 3 residues shy of where the CDR3 ends; the end is completed using the germline J gene. This chain connects TRBV7-9 to TRBJ2-2; TRBD1 might be the D (5 bases). Trimming shortened V by 5 bases and J by 7 bases, and 14 bases separated the two germline ends. Per the germline V gene, CDR1 is SEHNR and CDR2 is FQNEAQ (reference sequence). The CDR3 consists of 14 residues. The CDR3 DNA, read in part, is TGTGCCAGCAGCGTCCAGGGATACGGCGGGGAG. This translates into CASSVQGYGGE. The full CDR3 protein is CASSVQGYGGELFF.

This clone was counted at least ten times. The CDR3 end lies 3 residues beyond the end of the read and is filled in from the germline J gene. The chain employs TRBV20-1 and TRBJ2-3; TRBD1 matches 8 bases. The ends lost 0 bases at V and 3 bases at J; junction bases unmatched: 8. The CDR3 totals 16 residues. Germline CDR1 reads DFQATT; CDR2 reads SNEGSKA (reference sequence). CDR3 DNA, as far as it was read: TGCAGTGCTAGAGACCATCGACAGGGGTGGACAGATACG. Translating gives CSARDHRQGWTDT. The whole CDR3 sequence is CSARDHRQGWTDTQYF.

This clone was picked up many times. CDR3 bases read: TGCGCCAGCAGCTTGGCTCCGGCAGGGGATCTTGAAAAA. It codes for CASSLAPAGDLEK. The CDR3 reads in full as CASSLAPAGDLEKLFF. V gene TRBV5-1 combines with J gene TRBJ1-4; D is possibly TRBD1 (6 bases). The observed sequence ends 3 residues before the CDR3 terminus, with the missing tail filled in from the germline J gene. CDR3 length equals 16 residues. V gave up 0 bases and J gave up 7 bases, with 16 bases separating them. Germline values: CDR1 SGHRS, CDR2 YFSETQ.

This clone was counted many times. The read stops 3 residues short of the end of the CDR3; the missing end is completed from the germline J gene. The V and J genes are TRBV20-1 and TRBJ2-3, with D possibly TRBD2 on 6 matching bases. Germline loops: CDR1 DFQATT, CDR2 SNEGSKA (reference sequence). The CDR3 sequence is 14 residues long. Between the trimmed V and J ends, which lost 2 bases and 3 bases, there was a span of 12 bases. The CDR3 is CSARKDGGTDTQYF. CDR3 DNA, as far as it was read: TGCAGTGCTAGAAAGGACGGGGGTACAGATACG.

This clone was found many times. Sequencing ends 3 residues short of the CDR3 end; the germline J gene provides the rest. The rearrangement uses TRBV20-1 and TRBJ2-7, with 8 bases identical to TRBD2. The CDR3 totals 14 residues. V was pared by 7 bases and J by 3 bases, with 11 bases of the junction left unmatched. In germline, CDR1 is DFQATT, CDR2 SNEGSKA (reference sequence). The DNA read from the CDR3 is TGCAGTGTCAGACGACGCGGGGGGTTCTACGAG. Its translation is CSVRRRGGFYE. The whole CDR3 reads CSVRRRGGFYEQYF.

Turning to this clone: The read gets to within 3 residues of the CDR3 end, and the germline J gene fills in the rest. The J gene is TRBJ1-2, the V gene TRBV6-2 or TRBV6-3; TRBD1 matches at 7 bases. CDR1 is MNHEY and CDR2 is SVGEGT in the germline V gene. This CDR3 has 15 residues. The junction had 6 bases not matched to a gene; V was cut back by 0 bases and J by 5 bases. The DNA read from the CDR3 is TGTGCCAGCAGTTACTCGTTGGGGACAGCTTATGGC. Its translation: CASSYSLGTAYG. The complete CDR3 reads CASSYSLGTAYGYTF.

This clone has ten or more counts. The read halts 3 residues ahead of the CDR3 end, with the missing end drawn from the germline J gene. The chain uses TRBV29-1 and TRBJ2-7, with 8 bases aligning to TRBD2. Per the germline V gene, CDR1 is SQVTM and CDR2 is ANQGSEA. The CDR3 extends over 13 amino acids. Germline trimming cut 5 bases from V and 0 bases from J; bases unmatched to any gene: 3. CDR3 DNA, as far as it was read: TGCAGCGTTAGAAGCGGGAGCTCCTACGAG. Amino acids: CSVRSGSSYE. The entire CDR3 sequence reads CSVRSGSSYEQYF.

This clone was seen a few times. The read falls 3 residues short of the CDR3 end, and the missing part is taken from the germline J gene. The chain combines TRBV7-6 with TRBJ2-2; a weak D match, TRBD1 (6 bases). Between the trimmed V and J ends, which lost 5 bases and 3 bases, there was a span of 19 bases. The CDR3 is made up of 17 amino acids. In germline, CDR1 is SGHVS, CDR2 FNYEAQ. CDR3 bases read: TGTGCCAGCAGCGGGACATCCCACAGAGGTTACACCGGGGAG. Translated: CASSGTSHRGYTGE. Given in full, the CDR3 is CASSGTSHRGYTGELFF.

This clone was seen repeatedly, ten times or more. Incomplete CDR3 DNA: TGCGCCAGCAGCCCCACCGGGCAGGGGGCCAACGAG. Its translation: CASSPTGQGANE. The full CDR3 protein is CASSPTGQGANEQYF. V is TRBV5-1 and J is TRBJ2-7; 8 nucleotides align to TRBD1. Read data end 3 residues before the CDR3 end; the end is taken from the germline J gene. Per germline, CDR1 SGHRS and CDR2 YFSETQ. The junction had 11 bases not matched to a gene; V was cut back by 4 bases and J by 5 bases. The CDR3 covers 15 residues.